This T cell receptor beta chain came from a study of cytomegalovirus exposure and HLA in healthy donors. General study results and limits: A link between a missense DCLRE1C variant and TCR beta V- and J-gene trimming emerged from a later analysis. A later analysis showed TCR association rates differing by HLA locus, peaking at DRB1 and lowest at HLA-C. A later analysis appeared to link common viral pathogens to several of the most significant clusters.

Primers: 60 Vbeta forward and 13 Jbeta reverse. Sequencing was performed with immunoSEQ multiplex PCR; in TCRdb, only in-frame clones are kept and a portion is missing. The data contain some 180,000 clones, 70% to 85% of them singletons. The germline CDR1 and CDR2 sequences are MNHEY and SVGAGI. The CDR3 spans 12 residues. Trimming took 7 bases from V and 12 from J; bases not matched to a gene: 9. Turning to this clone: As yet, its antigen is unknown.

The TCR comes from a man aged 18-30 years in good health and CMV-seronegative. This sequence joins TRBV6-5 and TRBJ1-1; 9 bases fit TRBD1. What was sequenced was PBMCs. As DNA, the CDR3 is TGTGCCAGCACAAAGGGACAGGGCTCAACTTTCTTT. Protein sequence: CASTKGQGSTFF.